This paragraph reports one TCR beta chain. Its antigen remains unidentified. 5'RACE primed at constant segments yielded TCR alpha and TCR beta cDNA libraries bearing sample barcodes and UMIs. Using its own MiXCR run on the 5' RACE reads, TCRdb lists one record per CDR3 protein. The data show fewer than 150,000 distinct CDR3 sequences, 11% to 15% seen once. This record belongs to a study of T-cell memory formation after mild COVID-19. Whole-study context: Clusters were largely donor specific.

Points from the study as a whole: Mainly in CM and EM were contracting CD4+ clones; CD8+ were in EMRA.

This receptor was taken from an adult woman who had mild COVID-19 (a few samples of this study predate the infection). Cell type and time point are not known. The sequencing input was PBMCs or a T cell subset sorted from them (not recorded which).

The CDR3 is CASFDLRGTRVHTEAFF. For the CDR3, the DNA is TGTGCCAGTTTTGATCTCAGGGGCACAAGGGTTCACACTGAAGCTTTCTTT. The rearrangement uses TRBV19 and TRBJ1-1, with D maybe TRBD1 (6 bases). CDR3 size: 17 residues. V was trimmed by 8 bases and J by 3 bases, leaving 25 bases between them. From germline, CDR1 is LNHDA and CDR2 SQIVND (reference sequence). The full variable domain, completed using reference TRBV19 and TRBJ1-1, is DGGITQSPKYLFRKEGQNVTLSCEQNLNHDAMYWYRQDPGQGLRLIYYSQIVNDFQKGDIAEGYSVSREKKESFPLTVTSAQKNPTAFYLCASFDLRGTRVHTEAFFGQGTRLTVV.